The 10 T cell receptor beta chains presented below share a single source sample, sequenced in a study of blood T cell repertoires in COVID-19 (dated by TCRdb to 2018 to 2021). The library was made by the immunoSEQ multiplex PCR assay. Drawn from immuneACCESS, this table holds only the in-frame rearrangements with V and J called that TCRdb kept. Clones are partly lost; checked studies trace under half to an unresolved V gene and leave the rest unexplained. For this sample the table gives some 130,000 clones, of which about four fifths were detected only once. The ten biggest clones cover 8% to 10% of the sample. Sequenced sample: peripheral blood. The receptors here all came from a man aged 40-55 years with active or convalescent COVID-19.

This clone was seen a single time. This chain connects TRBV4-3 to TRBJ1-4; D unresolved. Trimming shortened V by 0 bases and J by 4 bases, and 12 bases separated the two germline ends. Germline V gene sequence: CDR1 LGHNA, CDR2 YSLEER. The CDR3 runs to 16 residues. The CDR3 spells CASSQDQARRNEKLFF. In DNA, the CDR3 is TGCGCCAGCAGCCAAGATCAGGCCCGCCGTAATGAAAAACTGTTTTTT.

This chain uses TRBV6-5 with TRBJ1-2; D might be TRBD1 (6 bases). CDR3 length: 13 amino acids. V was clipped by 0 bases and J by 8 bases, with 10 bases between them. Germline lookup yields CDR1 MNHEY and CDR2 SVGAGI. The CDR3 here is CASSYSTGWGYTF. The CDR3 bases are TGTGCCAGCAGTTACTCTACAGGGTGGGGCTACACCTTC.

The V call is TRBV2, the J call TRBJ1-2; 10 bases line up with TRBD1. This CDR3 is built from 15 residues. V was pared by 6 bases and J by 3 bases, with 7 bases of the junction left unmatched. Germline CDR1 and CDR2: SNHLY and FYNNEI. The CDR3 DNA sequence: TGTGCCAGCAGCCGCGGACAGGGGGTTCACTATGGCTACACCTTC. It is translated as CASSRGQGVHYGYTF.

CDR3: CASSELGYGYTF. DNA of the CDR3: TGTGCCAGCAGTGAACTCGGGTATGGCTACACCTTC. The chain uses TRBV6-1 and TRBJ1-2; D uncertain. Per the germline V gene, CDR1 is MNHNS and CDR2 is SASEGT. CDR3 length: 12 amino acids. Trimming stripped 2 bases from V and 5 bases from J, with 6 bases between.

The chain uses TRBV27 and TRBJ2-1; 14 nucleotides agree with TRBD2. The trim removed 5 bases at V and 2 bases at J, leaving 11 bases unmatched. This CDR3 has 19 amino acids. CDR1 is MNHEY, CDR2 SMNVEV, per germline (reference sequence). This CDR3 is CASSLPRLGLAGAYNEQFF. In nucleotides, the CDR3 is TGTGCCAGCAGTCTCCCCCGTCTGGGACTAGCGGGGGCCTACAATGAGCAGTTCTTC.

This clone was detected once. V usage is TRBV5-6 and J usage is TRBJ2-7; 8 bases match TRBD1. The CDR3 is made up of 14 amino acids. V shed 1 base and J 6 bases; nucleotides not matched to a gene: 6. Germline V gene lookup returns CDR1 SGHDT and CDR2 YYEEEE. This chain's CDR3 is CASSLLGQDAEQYF. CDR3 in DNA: TGTGCCAGCAGCTTGTTGGGACAGGACGCCGAGCAGTACTTC.

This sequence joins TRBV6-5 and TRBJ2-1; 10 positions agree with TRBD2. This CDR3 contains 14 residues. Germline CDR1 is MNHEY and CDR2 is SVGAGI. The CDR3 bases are TGTGGGACTAGCGGTAACGGCGACTACAATGAGCAGTTCTTC. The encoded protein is CGTSGNGDYNEQFF.

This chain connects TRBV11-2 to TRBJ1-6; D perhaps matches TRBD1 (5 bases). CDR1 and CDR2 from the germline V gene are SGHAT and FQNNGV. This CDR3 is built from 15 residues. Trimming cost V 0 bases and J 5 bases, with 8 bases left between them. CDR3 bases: TGTGCCAGCAGCTTAGAGGCAGGGAATAATTCACCCCTCCACTTT. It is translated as CASSLEAGNNSPLHF.

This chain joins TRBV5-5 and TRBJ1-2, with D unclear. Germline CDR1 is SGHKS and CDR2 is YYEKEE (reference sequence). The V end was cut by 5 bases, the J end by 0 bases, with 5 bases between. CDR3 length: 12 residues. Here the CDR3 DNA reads TGTGCCAGCAGGCAGGCTAACTATGGCTACACCTTC. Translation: CASRQANYGYTF.

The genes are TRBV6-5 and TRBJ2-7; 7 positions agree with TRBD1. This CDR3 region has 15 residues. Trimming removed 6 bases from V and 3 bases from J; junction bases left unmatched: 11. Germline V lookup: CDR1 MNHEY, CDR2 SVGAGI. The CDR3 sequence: CASRAQTGTVYEQYF. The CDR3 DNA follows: TGTGCCAGCAGGGCGCAAACCGGGACAGTCTACGAGCAGTACTTC.